This TCR beta chain was recorded in a study of T cell repertoires in cytomegalovirus infection (dated by TCRdb to between 2018 and 2020). Background for the entire study: Alongside well-studied HLA-B-restricted epitopes, the peptide stimulations were aimed at recently identified HLA-C-restricted CMV epitopes, whose presentation resists viral immunomodulation. The HLA type of each donor mattered for the analysis, because public TCR beta signatures pointed to carriage of CMV infection along with the matching HLA type. Findings and caveats that apply to the study as a whole: The ex vivo response was dominated by HLA-C-restricted CMV-specific TCR beta clonotypes, and the single most frequent clonotype in two of eight donors was supplied by these HLA-C-restricted clonotypes. Cumulative frequency of public TCR beta family members discriminated carriers of CMV infection plus the relevant HLA type in this cohort and an independent approximately 370-donor cohort.

The intended sense of this specimen's treatment or condition label: in vitro stimulation with specific CMV peptide epitopes to enrich CMV-specific T cells. V gives up 6 bases and J gives up 4 bases, and the segment between their germline ends measures 19 bases. The germline V gene encodes CDR1 LNHDA and CDR2 SQIVND (reference sequence). The CDR3 has 16 amino acids, counting the end cysteine and phenylalanine. Of the read, only the CDR3 DNA is kept; its 48 bases are in frame from base 1. Data came from an Illumina HiSeq 1500. The public reads were reanalyzed by TCRdb: fastp trimming at Q25, MiXCR alignment, in-frame beta chains only. Every distinct CDR3 protein forms one entry, paired with its most common genes and DNA. This sample lists about 220,000 distinct CDR3 sequences; 35% to 40% were detected once. Approximately 59% of the sample comes from the top ten. On this clonotype itself: The antigen it binds to is not known. No base qualities exist here, and no much larger clone lies one base off it.

Recombination linked TRBV19 to TRBJ2-1; the D gene is possibly TRBD1 or TRBD2, with 5 bases matching each. This clonotype was obtained from a human donor in good health (CMV status not recorded). Some clones in this sample may be carry-over from other donors' samples. This sample comprised CD8+ T cells from cultured PBMCs, obtained from culture after CMV antigen stimulation. The bases are TGTGCCAGTAGCTCCATCTGGGGGTCCTATTACAATGAGCAGTTCTTC. It translates as CASSSIWGSYYNEQFF.